This T cell receptor (beta chain) was found in a study of blood T cells in healthy people across ages. Looked up from germline, CDR1 is SGHTA and CDR2 is FQGNSA. V lost 5 bases to trimming and J lost 8 bases; unmatched junction nucleotides: 8. This CDR3 is built from 13 residues. Alongside a J-beta primer mix, a sample-barcoded 5' primer served in a second PCR lasting roughly 6 to 11 cycles. Each CDR3 protein gets one entry after TCRdb re-called the 5' RACE reads with MiXCR. The sample contains approximately 800,000 distinct CDR3 sequences, 56% of which appear only once. This clonotype was observed a few times.

V usage is TRBV7-2 and J usage is TRBJ1-2, with 7 bases lining up with TRBD1. The sequenced sample consisted of blood. This receptor was identified in a man aged 40-49 years in good health. CDR3 loop: CASSLGTARGYTF. The CDR3 DNA sequence: TGTGCCAGCAGCCTCGGGACAGCGAGGGGCTACACCTTC.